This T cell receptor (beta chain) comes out of a study of T cells in Graves' hyperthyroidism and ophthalmopathy. The germline V and J ends were trimmed by 1 base and 6 bases, with 7 bases remaining between them. CDR1 LGHDT and CDR2 YNNKEL come from the germline V gene (reference sequence). This CDR3 has 12 residues. RNA transcripts provided the source from which TCR beta CDR3 regions were amplified. Researchers ran a first-round RT-PCR on the TCR CDR3 using the HTBI primer set. TCRdb re-called the multiplex PCR reads through MiXCR, storing one row per CDR3 protein. The table records a few hundred thousand distinct CDR3 sequences, 14% of them present only once. Not enrolled were patients with uncontrolled infection, other autoimmune disease, pregnancy or lactation. The sample holds many counts of this clonotype.

The chain has TRBV3-1 and TRBJ2-7; D is possibly TRBD2 (5 bases). Sequencing was carried out using blood. The TCR was taken from a woman younger than 45 with Graves' ophthalmopathy. The DNA for the CDR3 is TGTGCCAGCAGCCAAGGCCGGGGCGAGCAGTACTTC. Translated: CASSQGRGEQYF.